The T cell receptor (beta chain) under discussion was sequenced for a study of blood T cell repertoires in COVID-19. In the authors' methods: Amplified reference gene primers provided the basis for estimating nucleated cell counts. TCRdb's table, derived via immunoSEQ multiplex PCR, lists solely in-frame clones and lacks some. V, J and clone size are taken as reported in that table, and D and trimming were inferred from the DNA itself. Altogether about 130,000 clones are present, approximately 90% being singletons, with the ten largest covering approximately 1.1%. V was pared by 6 bases and J by 4 bases, with 7 bases of the junction left unmatched. CDR1 is LNHDA, CDR2 SQIVND, per germline (reference sequence). This CDR3 is built from 14 residues.

This receptor was obtained from a woman older than 75 with acute or convalescent COVID-19. The sequenced sample was peripheral blood. V is TRBV19 and J is TRBJ1-2, with 8 bases aligning to TRBD1. The CDR3 sequence: CASRGQGVIYGYTF. The DNA of the CDR3 is TGTGCCAGTAGAGGACAGGGCGTGATCTATGGCTACACCTTC.